Presented here are 21 T cell receptor beta chains from one specimen sequenced in a study of blood T cell repertoires in COVID-19. Data came from immunoSEQ multiplex PCR; TCRdb stores just in-frame clones and leaves some out. Of 350,000 to 450,000 clones in the sample, 70% to 90% were seen once. The material sequenced was peripheral blood. The source of these receptors is a woman in her sixties or seventies with COVID-19, enrolled during active disease.

The genes are TRBV6-5 and TRBJ1-1, with D hard to call. The CDR3 loop spans 13 amino acids. V was cut by 3 bases and J by 8 bases, with 13 bases left in between. Germline CDR1 is MNHEY and CDR2 is SVGAGI. CDR3 sequence: CASSYNLGSEAFF. The CDR3 region has the DNA TGTGCCAGCAGTTATAACCTCGGGAGCGAAGCTTTCTTT.

The chain uses TRBV5-6 and TRBJ1-2, with D hard to call. V dropped 0 bases and J dropped 7 bases, with 7 bases sitting between them. The germline CDR1 and CDR2 sequences are SGHDT and YYEEEE. The CDR3 covers 12 residues. For the CDR3, the DNA is TGTGCCAGCAGCTTGGAATGGGCTGGCTACACCTTC. This sequence encodes CASSLEWAGYTF.

V gene TRBV5-6 combines with J gene TRBJ2-1; tentatively, D is TRBD2 (6 bases). The CDR3 is 14 amino acids. V dropped 7 bases and J dropped 0 bases, with 11 bases sitting between them. Looked up from germline, CDR1 is SGHDT and CDR2 is YYEEEE. Written as DNA, the CDR3 is TGTGCCAGCGGCGGGACTCACTCCTACAATGAGCAGTTCTTC. Translated: CASGGTHSYNEQFF.

CDR3 in amino acids: CASSHPGTGYEKLFF. The CDR3 DNA sequence: TGTGCCAGCAGCCATCCCGGGACAGGGTACGAAAAACTGTTTTTT. This sequence joins TRBV11-2 and TRBJ1-4; 9 bases agree with TRBD1. The CDR3 covers 15 residues. Trimming took 5 bases from V and 8 from J; bases not matched to a gene: 9. Per germline, CDR1 SGHAT and CDR2 FQNNGV.

J is TRBJ1-6 and V is TRBV7-8; unclear D gene. Trimming stripped 5 bases from V and 14 bases from J, with 19 bases between. This CDR3 has 14 amino acids. CDR1 SGHVS and CDR2 FQNEAQ come from the germline V gene. The CDR3 nucleotides are TGTGCCAGCAGCGCCTCCCTTGGAGGTGGGTCCCTCCACTTT. This gives the protein CASSASLGGGSLHF.

The rearrangement links TRBV14 to TRBJ1-2; perhaps TRBD1 as D (6 bases). CDR3 length: 16 amino acids. Trimming removed 0 bases at V and 7 bases at J, with 18 bases between. CDR1 is SGHDN and CDR2 is FVKESK in the germline V gene. CDR3 coding DNA: TGTGCCAGCAGCCAAGAAAGTTGGGCAGGGGAGCTTGGCTACACCTTC. Encoded protein: CASSQESWAGELGYTF.

This clone was detected only a few times. The chain links TRBV5-1 to TRBJ1-5; TRBD1 is a possible D gene (5 bases). The CDR3 totals 15 residues. V was cut by 4 bases and J by 0 bases, with 11 bases left in between. Germline lookup yields CDR1 SGHRS and CDR2 YFSETQ. CDR3 in amino acids: CASSPVDSSNQPQHF. The CDR3 DNA follows: TGCGCCAGCAGCCCCGTAGACAGTAGCAATCAGCCCCAGCATTTT.

A single count supports this clone. The J gene is TRBJ2-6, the V gene TRBV11-2; TRBD1 agrees at 8 bases. CDR1 is SGHAT, CDR2 FQNNGV, per germline. This CDR3 has 15 amino acids. The V and J ends lost 5 bases and 4 bases, in that order; junction bases with no gene match: 4. The CDR3 coding sequence is TGTGCCAGCAGCGAGACAGGGGTCGGGGCCAACGTCCTGACTTTC. It specifies CASSETGVGANVLTF.

V and J are TRBV29-1 and TRBJ1-2, with a possible D match to TRBD1 (6 bases). Trimming took 4 bases from V and 8 from J, leaving 20 bases between them. Germline loops: CDR1 SQVTM, CDR2 ANQGSEA. This CDR3 is built from 14 residues. The chain's CDR3 is CSVGDTMRPDGYTF. As DNA, the CDR3 is TGCAGCGTTGGGGACACCATGAGACCAGACGGCTACACCTTC.

The CDR3 nucleotides are TGTGCCAGCAGCGCCCGGACAGCGGTCTTCTATGGCTACACCTTC. This gives the protein CASSARTAVFYGYTF. This chain links TRBV5-8 with TRBJ1-2; D may be TRBD1 (6 bases). Germline-derived CDR1 and CDR2 are SGHTS and YDEGEE. CDR3 length: 15 residues. V was pared by 4 bases and J by 4 bases, with 17 bases between.

V gene TRBV9 combines with J gene TRBJ1-5; maybe TRBD1 (6 bases). V was clipped by 2 bases and J by 2 bases, with 11 bases between them. CDR1 is SGDLS and CDR2 is YYNGEE in the germline V gene. This CDR3 region has 15 residues. CDR3 coding DNA: TGTGCCAGCAGCGTGACAGGTCAAGGCAATCAGCCCCAGCATTTT. As protein: CASSVTGQGNQPQHF.

This chain connects TRBV30 to TRBJ2-3; maybe TRBD2 (6 bases). Germline CDR1 and CDR2: GTSNPN and SVGIG (reference sequence). The CDR3 totals 16 residues. Trimming pared 2 bases from V and 2 bases from J, leaving 17 bases between. DNA for the CDR3: TGTGCCTGGAGTCCGGGGGACCGGACCTACACAGATACGCAGTATTTT. Its protein product is CAWSPGDRTYTDTQYF.

This chain uses TRBV5-5 with TRBJ1-6; D not resolved. The CDR3 loop spans 13 amino acids. V gave up 4 bases and J gave up 6 bases, with 8 bases separating them. Germline assignment: CDR1 SGHKS and CDR2 YYEKEE (reference sequence). CDR3 loop: CASSPRGNSPLHF. The CDR3 coding sequence is TGTGCCAGCAGCCCCCGAGGTAATTCACCCCTCCACTTT.

This clone has only one observation. The chain employs TRBV5-1 and TRBJ1-2; 7 nucleotides agree with TRBD1. Germline V gene data show CDR1 as SGHRS and CDR2 as YFSETQ. V lost 4 bases and J lost 4; bases outside the gene matches: 10. The CDR3 runs 15 residues. The CDR3 DNA reads as TGCGCCAGCAGCATTACAGGGGCCGTGTTCTATGGCTACACCTTC. Residues: CASSITGAVFYGYTF.

This clone was found once. This chain connects TRBV6-6 to TRBJ2-7, with D perhaps matching TRBD1 (6 bases). Germline CDR1 MNHNY, CDR2 SVGAGI (reference sequence). This CDR3 is 12 amino acids long. V lost 2 bases and J 5 bases, leaving 7 bases between the germline ends. CDR3 DNA sequence: TGTGCCAGCAGTTACGGGGGCCACGAGCAGTACTTC. Its protein product is CASSYGGHEQYF.

The rearrangement joins TRBV9 to TRBJ2-7; 8 nucleotides align to TRBD2. The junction had 5 bases not matched to a gene; V was cut back by 1 base and J by 2 bases. Germline CDR1 and CDR2: SGDLS and YYNGEE. The CDR3 sequence is 15 residues long. The CDR3 bases are TGTGCCAGCAGCGTATTTAGCGGGGCCGCCTACGAGCAGTACTTC. It yields the protein CASSVFSGAAYEQYF. Full variable domain (missing parts from reference TRBV9 and TRBJ2-7): DSGVTQTPKHLITATGQRVTLRCSPRSGDLSVYWYQQSLDQGLQFLIQYYNGEERAKGNILERFSAQQFPDLHSELNLSSLELGDSALYFCASSVFSGAAYEQYFGPGTRLTVT.

The V gene is TRBV5-6, the J gene TRBJ2-7; perhaps TRBD1 as D (6 bases). The CDR3 loop spans 13 amino acids. Germline CDR1 and CDR2: SGHDT and YYEEEE. The ends were cut back, 1 base at V and 2 bases at J, with 7 bases in the middle. The CDR3 is CASSLTGTYEQYF. CDR3 nucleotide sequence: TGTGCCAGCAGCTTGACAGGGACCTACGAGCAGTACTTC. Full variable domain (missing parts from reference TRBV5-6 and TRBJ2-7): DAGVTQSPTHLIKTRGQQVTLRCSPKSGHDTVSWYQQALGQGPQFIFQYYEEEERQRGNFPDRFSGHQFPNYSSELNVNALLLGDSALYLCASSLTGTYEQYFGPGTRLTVT.

The chain combines TRBV5-6 with TRBJ2-7; 9 bases are shared with TRBD1. V trimming: 0 bases; J trimming: 7 bases; junction bases outside the gene matches: 5. CDR3 length: 14 residues. The germline V gene has CDR1 SGHDT and CDR2 YYEEEE. For the CDR3, the DNA is TGTGCCAGCAGCTTGGACAGGGGGCAGTGGGAGCAGTACTTC. Protein product: CASSLDRGQWEQYF.

This clone was detected many times. The chain employs TRBV11-3 and TRBJ2-2, with D uncertain. CDR3 length equals 14 residues. Germline values: CDR1 SGHNT, CDR2 YENEEA. Between the trimmed V and J ends, which lost 5 bases and 3 bases, there was a span of 10 bases. In DNA, the CDR3 is TGTGCCAGCAGCCCCGCCGGGTACACCGGGGAGCTGTTTTTT. Protein product: CASSPAGYTGELFF.

This chain uses TRBV11-2 with TRBJ2-2, with TRBD2 matching 7 bases. The germline V gene has CDR1 SGHAT and CDR2 FQNNGV. With V trimmed by 5 bases and J by 3 bases, 6 bases remained unmatched. The CDR3 has 15 amino acids. The CDR3 DNA is TGTGCCAGCAGCCGCGGGGGAACAGACACCGGGGAGCTGTTTTTT. Its translation is CASSRGGTDTGELFF.

The chain combines TRBV5-4 with TRBJ2-7; 10 positions agree with TRBD1. The germline CDR1 and CDR2 sequences are SGHNT and YYREEE (reference sequence). The CDR3 runs to 15 residues. The trim removed 4 bases at V and 3 bases at J, leaving 7 bases unmatched. The DNA of the CDR3 is TGTGCCAGCAGCCCGACAGGGGGCTACGACTACGAGCAGTACTTC. Amino acids: CASSPTGGYDYEQYF.